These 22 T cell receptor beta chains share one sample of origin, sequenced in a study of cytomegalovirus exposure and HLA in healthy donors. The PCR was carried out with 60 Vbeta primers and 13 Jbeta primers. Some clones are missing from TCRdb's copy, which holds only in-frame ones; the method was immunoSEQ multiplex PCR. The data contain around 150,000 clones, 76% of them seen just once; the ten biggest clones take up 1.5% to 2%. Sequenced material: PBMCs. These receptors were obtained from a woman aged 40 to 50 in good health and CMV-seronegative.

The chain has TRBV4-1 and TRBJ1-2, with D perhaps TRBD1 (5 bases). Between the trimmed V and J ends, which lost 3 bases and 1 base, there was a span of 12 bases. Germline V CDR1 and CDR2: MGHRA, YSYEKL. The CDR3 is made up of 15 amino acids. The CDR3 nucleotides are TGCGCCAGCAGCCATGCCCAGGGTCTTAACTATGGCTACACCTTC. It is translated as CASSHAQGLNYGYTF.

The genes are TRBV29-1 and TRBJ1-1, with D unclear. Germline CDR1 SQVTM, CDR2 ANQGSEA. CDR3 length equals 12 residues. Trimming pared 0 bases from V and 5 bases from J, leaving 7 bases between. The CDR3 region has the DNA TGCAGCGTTGAAGATTATACTACTGAAGCTTTCTTT. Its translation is CSVEDYTTEAFF.

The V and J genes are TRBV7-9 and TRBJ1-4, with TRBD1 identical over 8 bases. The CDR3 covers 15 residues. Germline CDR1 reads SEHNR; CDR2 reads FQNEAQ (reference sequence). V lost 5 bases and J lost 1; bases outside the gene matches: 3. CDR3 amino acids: CASSPGQGTNEKLFF. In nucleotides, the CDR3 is TGTGCCAGCAGCCCCGGACAGGGAACTAATGAAAAACTGTTTTTT.

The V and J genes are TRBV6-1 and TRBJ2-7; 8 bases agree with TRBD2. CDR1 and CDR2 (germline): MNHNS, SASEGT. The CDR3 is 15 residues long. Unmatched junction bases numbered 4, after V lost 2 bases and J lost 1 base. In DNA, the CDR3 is TGTGCCAGCAGTGAACCCCTAGCGGGTTCCTACGAGCAGTACTTC. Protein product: CASSEPLAGSYEQYF.

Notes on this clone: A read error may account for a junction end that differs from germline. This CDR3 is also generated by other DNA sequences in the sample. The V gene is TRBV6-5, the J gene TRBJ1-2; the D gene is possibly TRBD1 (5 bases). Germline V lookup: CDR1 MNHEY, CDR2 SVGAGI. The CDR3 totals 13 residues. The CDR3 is CASWGLNSLGYTF. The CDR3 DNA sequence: TGTGCCAGCTGGGGACTTAATTCCCTTGGCTACACCTTT.

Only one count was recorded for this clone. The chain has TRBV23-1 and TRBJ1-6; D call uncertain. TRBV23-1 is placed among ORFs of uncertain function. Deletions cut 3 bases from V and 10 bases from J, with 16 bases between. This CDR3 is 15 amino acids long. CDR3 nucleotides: TGCGCCAGCAGTCACAATCGTTCCTGCGGCTCACCCCTCCACTTT. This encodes CASSHNRSCGSPLHF.

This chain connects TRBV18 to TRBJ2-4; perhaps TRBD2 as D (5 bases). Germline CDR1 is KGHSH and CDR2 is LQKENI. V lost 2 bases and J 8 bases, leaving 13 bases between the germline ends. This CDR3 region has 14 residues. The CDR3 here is CASSPVSTEDIQYF. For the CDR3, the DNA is TGTGCCAGCTCACCAGTTTCAACGGAGGACATTCAGTACTTC.

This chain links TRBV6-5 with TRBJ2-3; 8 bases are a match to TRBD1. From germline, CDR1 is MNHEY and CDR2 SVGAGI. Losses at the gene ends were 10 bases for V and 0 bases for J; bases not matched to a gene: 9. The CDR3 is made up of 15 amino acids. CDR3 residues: CATSRTGMSTDTQYF. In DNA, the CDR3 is TGTGCCACCTCCCGGACAGGGATGAGCACAGATACGCAGTATTTT.

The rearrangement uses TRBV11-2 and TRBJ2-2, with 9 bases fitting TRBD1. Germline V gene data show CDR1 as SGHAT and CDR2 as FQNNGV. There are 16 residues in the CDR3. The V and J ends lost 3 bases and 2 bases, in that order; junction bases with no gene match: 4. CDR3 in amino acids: CASSLGTGPNTGELFF. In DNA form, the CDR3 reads TGTGCCAGCAGCTTGGGGACAGGGCCCAACACCGGGGAGCTGTTTTTT. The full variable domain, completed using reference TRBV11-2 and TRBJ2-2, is EAGVAQSPRYKIIEKRQSVAFWCNPISGHATLYWYQQILGQGPKLLIQFQNNGVVDDSQLPKDRFSAERLKGVDSTLKIQPAKLEDSAVYLCASSLGTGPNTGELFFGEGSRLTVL.

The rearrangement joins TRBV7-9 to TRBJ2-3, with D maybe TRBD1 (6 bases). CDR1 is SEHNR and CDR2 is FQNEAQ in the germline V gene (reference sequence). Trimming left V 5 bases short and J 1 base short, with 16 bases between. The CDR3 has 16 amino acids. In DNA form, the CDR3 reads TGTGCCAGCAGCCCCAGTTGGGGGCCCCGCACAGATACGCAGTATTTT. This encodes CASSPSWGPRTDTQYF.

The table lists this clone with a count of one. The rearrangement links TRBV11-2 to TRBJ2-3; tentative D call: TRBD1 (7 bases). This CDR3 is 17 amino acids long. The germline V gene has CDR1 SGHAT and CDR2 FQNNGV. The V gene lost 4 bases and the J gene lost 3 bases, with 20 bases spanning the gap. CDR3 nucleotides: TGTGCCAGCAGCTCCCGGGGAACAGGGGAGGTTACAGATACGCAGTATTTT. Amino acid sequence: CASSSRGTGEVTDTQYF. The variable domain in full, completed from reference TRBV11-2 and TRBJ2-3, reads EAGVAQSPRYKIIEKRQSVAFWCNPISGHATLYWYQQILGQGPKLLIQFQNNGVVDDSQLPKDRFSAERLKGVDSTLKIQPAKLEDSAVYLCASSSRGTGEVTDTQYFGPGTRLTVL.

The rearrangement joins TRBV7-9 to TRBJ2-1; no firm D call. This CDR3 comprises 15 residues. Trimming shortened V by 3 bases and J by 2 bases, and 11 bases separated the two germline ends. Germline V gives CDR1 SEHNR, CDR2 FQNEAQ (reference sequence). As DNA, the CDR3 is TGTGCCAGCAGCTTTATGGGCCCCACCTACAATGAGCAGTTCTTC. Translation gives CASSFMGPTYNEQFF.

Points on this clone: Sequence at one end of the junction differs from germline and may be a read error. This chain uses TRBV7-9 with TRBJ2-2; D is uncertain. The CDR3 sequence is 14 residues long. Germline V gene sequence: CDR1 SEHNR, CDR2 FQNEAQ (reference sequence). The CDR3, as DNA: TGTTCCAGCAGCTTAGATCGGTCTACCGGGGAGCTGTTTTTT. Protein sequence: CSSSLDRSTGELFF.

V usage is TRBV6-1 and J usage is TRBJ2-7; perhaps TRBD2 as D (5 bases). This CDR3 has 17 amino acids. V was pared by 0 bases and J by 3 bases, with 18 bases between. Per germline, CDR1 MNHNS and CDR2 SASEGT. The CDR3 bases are TGTGCCAGCAGTGAAGCTTCTTGGGTAGCGTCCTACTACGAGCAGTACTTC. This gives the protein CASSEASWVASYYEQYF.

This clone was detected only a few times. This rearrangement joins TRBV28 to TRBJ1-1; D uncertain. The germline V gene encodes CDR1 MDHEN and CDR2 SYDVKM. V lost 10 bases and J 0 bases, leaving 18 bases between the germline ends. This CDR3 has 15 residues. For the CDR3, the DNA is TGTGCCATCGCTTATCCGGGGAGAATGAACACTGAAGCTTTCTTT. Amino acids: CAIAYPGRMNTEAFF.

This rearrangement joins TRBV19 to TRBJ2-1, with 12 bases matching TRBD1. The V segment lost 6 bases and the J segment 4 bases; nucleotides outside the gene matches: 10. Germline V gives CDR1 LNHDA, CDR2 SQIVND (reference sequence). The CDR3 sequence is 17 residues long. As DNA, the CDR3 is TGTGCCAGTAGCCCAGATGGGGACAGGGGGCCGTACAATGAGCAGTTCTTC. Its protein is CASSPDGDRGPYNEQFF.

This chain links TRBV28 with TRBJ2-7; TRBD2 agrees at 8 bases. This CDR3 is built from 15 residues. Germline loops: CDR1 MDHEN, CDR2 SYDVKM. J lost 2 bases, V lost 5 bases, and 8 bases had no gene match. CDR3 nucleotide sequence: TGTGCCAGCAGTATCATAGCGGGGCCAGCCTACGAGCAGTACTTC. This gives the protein CASSIIAGPAYEQYF. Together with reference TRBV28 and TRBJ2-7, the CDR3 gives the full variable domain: DVKVTQSSRYLVKRTGEKVFLECVQDMDHENMFWYRQDPGLGLRLIYFSYDVKMKEKGDIPEGYSVSREKKERFSLILESASTNQTSMYLCASSIIAGPAYEQYFGPGTRLTVT.

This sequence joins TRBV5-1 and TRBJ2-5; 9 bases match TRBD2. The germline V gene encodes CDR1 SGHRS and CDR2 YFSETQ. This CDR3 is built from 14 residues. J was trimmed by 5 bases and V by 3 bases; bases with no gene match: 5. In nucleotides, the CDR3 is TGCGCCAGCAGCTCCGGGACTAGCAGGGAGACCCAGTACTTC. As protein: CASSSGTSRETQYF. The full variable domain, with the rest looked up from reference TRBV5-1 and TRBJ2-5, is KAGVTQTPRYLIKTRGQQVTLSCSPISGHRSVSWYQQTPGQGLQFLFEYFSETQRNKGNFPGRFSGRQFSNSRSEMNVSTLELGDSALYLCASSSGTSRETQYFGPGTRLLVL.

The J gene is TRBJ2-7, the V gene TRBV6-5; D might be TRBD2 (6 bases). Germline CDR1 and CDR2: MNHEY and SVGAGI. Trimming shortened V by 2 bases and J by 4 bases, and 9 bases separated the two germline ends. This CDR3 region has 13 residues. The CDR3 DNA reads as TGTGCCAGCAGTTACACCCGGGGGTACGAGCAGTACTTC. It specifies CASSYTRGYEQYF.

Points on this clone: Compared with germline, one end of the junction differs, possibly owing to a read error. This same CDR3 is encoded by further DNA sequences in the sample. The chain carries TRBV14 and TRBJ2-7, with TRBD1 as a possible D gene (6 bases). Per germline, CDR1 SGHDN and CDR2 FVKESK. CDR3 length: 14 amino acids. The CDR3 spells CASSQAGASYEQYF. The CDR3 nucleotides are TGCGCCAGCAGCCAAGCAGGGGCAAGCTACGAGCAGTACTTC.

Here the CDR3 DNA reads TGTGCCAGCTCACCACAGGGGGTGGGGAGTCAGCCCCAGCATTTT. Encoded protein: CASSPQGVGSQPQHF. The chain employs TRBV18 and TRBJ1-5; weak D call: TRBD1 (6 bases). CDR1 KGHSH and CDR2 LQKENI come from the germline V gene. This CDR3 region has 15 residues. Trimming pared 1 base from V and 6 bases from J, leaving 13 bases between.

The CDR3 nucleotides read TGTGCAAGTCGCTTAGCCCGGACAGGGGCAAACTCGGACGAGCAGTACTTC. Protein: CASRLARTGANSDEQYF. This chain uses TRBV12-2 with TRBJ2-5; the DNA was not used to check the table's D call, TRBD1. The assigned J gene may be wrong: the sequence end matches TRBJ2-7 better. TRBV12-2 is classified as a pseudogene. CDR3 length: 17 amino acids.